Below are 28 T cell receptor beta chains sequenced from a single sample in a study of blood T cell repertoires in COVID-19. Profiled with immunoSEQ multiplex PCR; TCRdb holds only in-frame clones, not every one. The sample lists 270,000 or so clones, 80% to 85% seen once, with roughly 3.1% in the top ten. The sequenced sample was PBMCs or T cells enriched from blood (not recorded which). These receptors came from a man aged 50-60 years who had recovered from COVID-19.

This clone was seen more than once but under ten times. This chain joins TRBV7-2 and TRBJ2-7; D possibly corresponds to TRBD2 (6 bases). The CDR3 runs to 14 residues. Trimming took off 1 base at V and 4 bases at J, with 11 bases between the two ends. Germline lookup yields CDR1 SGHTA and CDR2 FQGNSA. The chain's CDR3 is CASSLEGLQYEQYF. CDR3 DNA sequence: TGTGCCAGCAGCTTAGAGGGACTCCAGTACGAGCAGTACTTC.

The CDR3 DNA reads as TGTGCCAGCAGCTTAGAACCAGGGGAACAGCCCCAGCATTTT. This translates into CASSLEPGEQPQHF. V usage is TRBV11-2 and J usage is TRBJ1-5, with TRBD1 as a possible D gene (6 bases). Germline V gene sequence: CDR1 SGHAT, CDR2 FQNNGV. The V gene lost 0 bases and the J gene lost 7 bases, with 10 bases spanning the gap. The CDR3 runs to 14 residues.

This chain joins TRBV5-1 and TRBJ2-5, with D maybe TRBD2 (5 bases). Germline CDR1 is SGHRS and CDR2 is YFSETQ. There are 14 residues in the CDR3. V was clipped by 1 base and J by 2 bases, with 9 bases between them. The CDR3 protein is CASSLPQRQETQYF. CDR3 bases: TGCGCCAGCAGCTTGCCCCAGCGGCAAGAGACCCAGTACTTC.

The chain recombines TRBV5-1 with TRBJ2-4, with 7 nucleotides matching TRBD1. J was trimmed by 5 bases and V by 0 bases; bases with no gene match: 2. This CDR3 has 14 amino acids. Germline V gene data show CDR1 as SGHRS and CDR2 as YFSETQ. The CDR3 sequence is CASSLATGENIQYF. CDR3 DNA: TGCGCCAGCAGCTTGGCCACAGGGGAAAACATTCAGTACTTC.

A word on this clone: Its ends do not fully match the called genes, so a read error is possible. This chain connects TRBV4-3 to TRBJ1-2; D unresolved. This CDR3 has 13 amino acids. Germline V lookup: CDR1 LGHNA, CDR2 YSLEER. The DNA for the CDR3 is TGCGCCAGCAGCCAAACCGCCGGCACCCTGGAGGTATTC. Its translation is CASSQTAGTLEVF.

This chain joins TRBV5-1 and TRBJ1-4; D perhaps matches TRBD1 (5 bases). Per germline, CDR1 SGHRS and CDR2 YFSETQ. This CDR3 contains 16 residues. V was shortened by 2 bases and J by 0 bases, with 11 bases between the two germline ends. CDR3 nucleotide sequence: TGCGCCAGCAGCTTTCAGGGAAAGTCAACTAATGAAAAACTGTTTTTT. This encodes CASSFQGKSTNEKLFF.

This clone was picked up many times. J is TRBJ2-7 and V is TRBV5-1; 7 bases fit TRBD2. The length of the CDR3 is 14 residues. The germline V gene has CDR1 SGHRS and CDR2 YFSETQ. The V segment lost 4 bases and the J segment 7 bases; nucleotides outside the gene matches: 11. The CDR3 is CASSHGQAGREQYF. In nucleotides, the CDR3 is TGCGCCAGCAGCCACGGTCAAGCGGGGCGTGAGCAGTACTTC.

The V gene is TRBV6-5, the J gene TRBJ2-1; 9 bases fit TRBD2. Germline lookup yields CDR1 MNHEY and CDR2 SVGAGI. V shed 0 bases and J 7 bases; nucleotides not matched to a gene: 7. CDR3 length: 16 residues. CDR3 region: CASSYSTAGGGNEQFF. In nucleotides, the CDR3 is TGTGCCAGCAGTTACTCGACAGCGGGGGGTGGGAATGAGCAGTTCTTC.

This rearrangement joins TRBV7-2 to TRBJ1-3; D may be TRBD1 (6 bases). Germline loops: CDR1 SGHTA, CDR2 FQGNSA. V lost 0 bases, J lost 4 bases, and 10 bases lay in between. This CDR3 has 15 residues. The CDR3 spells CASSLASGAGNTIYF. For the CDR3, the DNA is TGTGCCAGCAGCTTAGCGTCAGGGGCCGGAAACACCATATATTTT.

The V gene is TRBV12-5, the J gene TRBJ1-5; D not certain. The V gene lost 5 bases and the J gene lost 0 bases, with 11 bases spanning the gap. This CDR3 contains 15 residues. In germline, CDR1 is LGHNT, CDR2 FRNRAP. Written as DNA, the CDR3 is TGTGCTAGTGGTCAAGCATTGATTAGCAATCAGCCCCAGCATTTT. Translated: CASGQALISNQPQHF.

The chain links TRBV2 to TRBJ2-3; the match to TRBD2 covers 10 bases. There are 17 residues in the CDR3. Germline V gene lookup returns CDR1 SNHLY and CDR2 FYNNEI. After removal of 1 base from V and 2 bases from J, the junction contained 6 bases not matched to a gene. The CDR3 DNA follows: TGTGCCAGCAGTGAAGTGGTAGGACTAGCGGCCACAGATACGCAGTATTTT. Its protein product is CASSEVVGLAATDTQYF.

J is TRBJ2-7 and V is TRBV19; D might be TRBD1 (6 bases). V lost 9 bases and J 3 bases, leaving 15 bases between the germline ends. CDR3 length: 13 amino acids. Germline assignment: CDR1 LNHDA and CDR2 SQIVND (reference sequence). The CDR3 region has the DNA TGTGCCAGCTCTACAGGGATTCTCTACGAGCAGTACTTC. Translating gives CASSTGILYEQYF.

V gene TRBV7-2 combines with J gene TRBJ2-3; 10 bases map to TRBD2. CDR1 is SGHTA and CDR2 is FQGNSA in the germline V gene. Trimming took 3 bases from V and 6 from J; bases not matched to a gene: 6. The CDR3 has 15 amino acids. The CDR3 sequence: CASSFQAGGGDTQYF. CDR3 DNA: TGTGCCAGCAGCTTTCAAGCGGGAGGGGGGGATACGCAGTATTTT.

The chain joins TRBV6-1 to TRBJ2-5, with D possibly matching TRBD1 (5 bases). This CDR3 comprises 13 residues. Germline assignment: CDR1 MNHNS and CDR2 SASEGT. V shed 2 bases and J shed 5 bases, with 9 bases lying between them. The CDR3 region has the DNA TGTGCCAGCAGTGAACTAGGGGTCGAGACCCAGTACTTC. Amino acid sequence: CASSELGVETQYF.

The V call is TRBV15, the J call TRBJ2-7; 9 bases map to TRBD1. The V segment lost 3 bases and the J segment 6 bases; nucleotides outside the gene matches: 9. CDR3 length: 15 residues. Germline V gene lookup returns CDR1 LNHNV and CDR2 YYDKDF (reference sequence). The CDR3 coding sequence is TGTGCCACCAGCAGGGGAAGGACAGGGGTTCTCGAGCAGTACTTC. This gives the protein CATSRGRTGVLEQYF.

V is TRBV5-1 and J is TRBJ2-7, with 8 nucleotides matching TRBD1. The CDR3 consists of 15 residues. Germline V lookup: CDR1 SGHRS, CDR2 YFSETQ. Germline trimming cut 7 bases from V and 3 bases from J; bases unmatched to any gene: 12. CDR3 residues: CASGATGTGGYEQYF. The CDR3 nucleotides are TGCGCCAGCGGCGCAACTGGGACAGGAGGCTACGAGCAGTACTTC.

The chain combines TRBV6-5 with TRBJ2-1, with D possibly being TRBD1 (6 bases). With 4 bases removed from V and 5 bases from J, the gap between germline ends came to 18 bases. The germline V gene encodes CDR1 MNHEY and CDR2 SVGAGI. The CDR3 runs to 16 residues. The CDR3 reads CASSSQGLRVNNEQFF. CDR3 sequence (DNA): TGTGCCAGCAGTTCACAGGGCCTCCGGGTGAACAATGAGCAGTTCTTC.

This rearrangement joins TRBV10-3 to TRBJ1-1; 9 bases align to TRBD1. Germline V gene data show CDR1 as ENHRY and CDR2 as SYGVKD. The CDR3 consists of 16 residues. The V and J ends lost 3 bases and 4 bases, in that order; junction bases with no gene match: 9. The CDR3 bases are TGTGCCATCAGTGAACGGGGACAGGGCTTGGGCACTGAAGCTTTCTTT. This gives the protein CAISERGQGLGTEAFF.

The rearrangement links TRBV30 to TRBJ1-6; tentative D call: TRBD1 (5 bases). The CDR3 is 16 residues long. Per germline, CDR1 GTSNPN and CDR2 SVGIG (reference sequence). The germline V and J ends were trimmed by 3 bases and 4 bases, with 16 bases remaining between them. This CDR3 reads CAWSPTGGVYNSPLHF. The DNA for the CDR3 is TGTGCCTGGAGCCCTACAGGTGGGGTATATAATTCACCCCTCCACTTT.

V and J are TRBV27 and TRBJ1-2, with 12 bases fitting TRBD1. The CDR3 is made up of 17 amino acids. Germline V CDR1 and CDR2: MNHEY, SMNVEV (reference sequence). Germline trimming cut 5 bases from V and 3 bases from J; bases unmatched to any gene: 10. The CDR3 nucleotides read TGTGCCAGCAGTCACTCCCGGGACAGGGGGCTAGACTATGGCTACACCTTC. This sequence encodes CASSHSRDRGLDYGYTF.

A few counts support this clone. J is TRBJ2-1 and V is TRBV5-4; 10 bases agree with TRBD1. Germline trimming cut 3 bases from V and 3 bases from J; bases unmatched to any gene: 0. Germline V gene lookup returns CDR1 SGHNT and CDR2 YYREEE (reference sequence). The CDR3 spans 14 residues. The CDR3 coding sequence is TGTGCCAGCAGCTGGACAGGGGGCTACAATGAGCAGTTCTTC. Its translation: CASSWTGGYNEQFF.

This chain links TRBV20-1 with TRBJ1-2; a weak D match, TRBD1 (5 bases). The CDR3 is made up of 12 amino acids. The V end was cut by 3 bases, the J end by 8 bases, with 13 bases between. Germline V gives CDR1 DFQATT, CDR2 SNEGSKA (reference sequence). The CDR3 reads CSASQRGSGYTF. DNA for the CDR3: TGCAGTGCTAGTCAGCGGGGGTCGGGCTACACCTTC.

V gene TRBV7-3 combines with J gene TRBJ2-3, with D tentatively TRBD2 (6 bases). The germline V gene has CDR1 SGHTA and CDR2 FQGTGA. This CDR3 spans 15 amino acids. The V gene lost 3 bases and the J gene lost 0 bases, with 10 bases spanning the gap. CDR3 amino acids: CASSFRGISTDTQYF. For the CDR3, the DNA is TGTGCCAGCAGCTTTCGCGGGATAAGCACAGATACGCAGTATTTT.

To note about this clone: This specimen includes other DNA sequences encoding the same CDR3. V is TRBV7-9 and J is TRBJ1-1; maybe TRBD1 (5 bases). The CDR3 contains 13 residues. Germline V gives CDR1 SEHNR, CDR2 FQNEAQ (reference sequence). V shed 3 bases and J shed 1 base, with 6 bases lying between them. The CDR3: CASSFQGNTEAFF. CDR3 in DNA: TGTGCCAGCAGCTTTCAGGGGAACACTGAAGCTTTCTTT.

The V call is TRBV5-1, the J call TRBJ1-1; possibly TRBD1 for D (5 bases). Per the germline V gene, CDR1 is SGHRS and CDR2 is YFSETQ. V gave up 0 bases and J gave up 4 bases, with 13 bases separating them. The CDR3 extends over 15 amino acids. The CDR3 protein is CASSLAGGSSTEAFF. The CDR3 DNA is TGCGCCAGCAGCTTGGCCGGGGGATCGAGCACTGAAGCTTTCTTT.

The J gene is TRBJ1-1, the V gene TRBV3-1 (or the pseudogene TRBV3-2); TRBD1 aligns across 7 bases. The germline V gene has CDR1 LGHDT and CDR2 YNNKEL (reference sequence). There are 15 residues in the CDR3. V was clipped by 3 bases and J by 0 bases; unmatched bases: 4. The chain's CDR3 is CASSHRGSMNTEAFF. The CDR3 DNA sequence: TGTGCCAGCAGCCACAGGGGGAGTATGAACACTGAAGCTTTCTTT.

The chain carries TRBV4-1 and TRBJ1-6, with D tentatively TRBD1 (6 bases). This CDR3 is 16 amino acids long. V lost 1 base and J lost 7, with 14 bases in between. Germline V gives CDR1 MGHRA, CDR2 YSYEKL. CDR3 DNA sequence: TGCGCCAGCAGCCAAGGCGTACAGGGTCTAAATTCACCCCTCCACTTT. As protein: CASSQGVQGLNSPLHF.

The V call is TRBV4-1, the J call TRBJ2-2; TRBD2 matches at 12 bases. CDR3 size: 16 residues. V was clipped by 1 base and J by 7 bases; unmatched bases: 4. In germline, CDR1 is MGHRA, CDR2 YSYEKL. CDR3 sequence: CASSQGLAGDVGELFF. Here the CDR3 DNA reads TGCGCCAGCAGCCAAGGACTAGCGGGAGATGTCGGGGAGCTGTTTTTT.